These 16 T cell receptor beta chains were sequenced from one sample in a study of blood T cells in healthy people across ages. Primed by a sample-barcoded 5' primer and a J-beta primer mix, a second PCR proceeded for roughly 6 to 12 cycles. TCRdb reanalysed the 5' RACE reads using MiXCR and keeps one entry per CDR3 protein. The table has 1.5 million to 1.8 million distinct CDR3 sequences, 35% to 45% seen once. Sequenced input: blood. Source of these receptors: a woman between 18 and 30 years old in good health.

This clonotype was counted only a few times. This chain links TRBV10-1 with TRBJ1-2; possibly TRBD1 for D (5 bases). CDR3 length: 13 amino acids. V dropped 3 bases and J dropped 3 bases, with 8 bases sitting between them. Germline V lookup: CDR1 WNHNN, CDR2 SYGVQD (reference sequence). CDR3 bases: TGCGCCAGCAGTGACGACAGATACTATGGCTACACCTTC. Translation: CASSDDRYYGYTF.

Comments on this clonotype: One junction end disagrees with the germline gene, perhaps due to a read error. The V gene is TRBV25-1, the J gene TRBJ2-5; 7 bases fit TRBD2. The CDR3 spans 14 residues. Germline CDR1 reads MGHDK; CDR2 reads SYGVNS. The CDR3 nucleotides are TGTGCCAGCAGTGCTGAGACTAGCATGGAGATCCAGTACTTC. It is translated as CASSAETSMEIQYF. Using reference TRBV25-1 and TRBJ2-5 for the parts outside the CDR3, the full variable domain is EADIYQTPRYLVIGTGKKITLECSQTMGHDKMYWYQQDPGMELHLIHYSYGVNSTEKGDLSSESTVSRIRTEHFPLTLESARPSHTSQYLCASSAETSMEIQYFGPGTRLLVL.

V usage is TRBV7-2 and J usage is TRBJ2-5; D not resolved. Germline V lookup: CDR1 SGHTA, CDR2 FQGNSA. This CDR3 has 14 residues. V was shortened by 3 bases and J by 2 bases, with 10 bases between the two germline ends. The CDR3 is CASSFHPRQETQYF. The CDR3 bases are TGTGCCAGCAGCTTCCACCCTAGGCAAGAGACCCAGTACTTC.

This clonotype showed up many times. The CDR3 nucleotides are TGCAGTGCTAGAGATTTAGTTGAGGATTCTTCACCCCTCCACTTT. This gives the protein CSARDLVEDSSPLHF. V and J are TRBV20-1 and TRBJ1-6; D is undetermined. Trimming cost V 0 bases and J 9 bases, with 15 bases left between them. The germline CDR1 and CDR2 sequences are DFQATT and SNEGSKA (reference sequence). The CDR3 is 15 amino acids.

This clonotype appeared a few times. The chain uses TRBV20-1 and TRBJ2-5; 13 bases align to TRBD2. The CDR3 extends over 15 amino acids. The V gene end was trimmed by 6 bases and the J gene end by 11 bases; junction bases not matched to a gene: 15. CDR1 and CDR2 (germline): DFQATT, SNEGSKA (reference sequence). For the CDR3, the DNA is TGCAGTGCCCAACGGACTAGCGGGAGTGGGGCTGAGCAGTACTTC. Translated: CSAQRTSGSGAEQYF.

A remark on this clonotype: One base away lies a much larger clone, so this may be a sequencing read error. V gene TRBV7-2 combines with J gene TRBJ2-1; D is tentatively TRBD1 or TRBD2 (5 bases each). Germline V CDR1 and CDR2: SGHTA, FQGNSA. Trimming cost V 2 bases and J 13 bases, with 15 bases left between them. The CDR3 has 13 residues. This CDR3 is CASSLRRGETQFF. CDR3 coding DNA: TGTGCCAGCAGCTTAAGGCGAGGGGAGACCCAGTTCTTC.

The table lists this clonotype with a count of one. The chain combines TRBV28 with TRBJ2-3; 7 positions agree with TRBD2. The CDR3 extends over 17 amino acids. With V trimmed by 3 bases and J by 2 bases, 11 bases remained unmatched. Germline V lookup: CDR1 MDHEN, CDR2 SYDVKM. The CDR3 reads CASSFLASGVVTDTQYF. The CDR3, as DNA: TGTGCCAGCAGTTTCTTGGCTAGCGGAGTCGTCACAGATACGCAGTATTTT.

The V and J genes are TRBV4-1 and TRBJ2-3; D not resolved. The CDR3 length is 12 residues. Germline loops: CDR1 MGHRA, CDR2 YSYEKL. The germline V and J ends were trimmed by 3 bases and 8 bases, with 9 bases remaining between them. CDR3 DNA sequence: TGCGCCAGCAGCCACCCCCGGAGTACGCAGTATTTT. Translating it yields CASSHPRSTQYF.

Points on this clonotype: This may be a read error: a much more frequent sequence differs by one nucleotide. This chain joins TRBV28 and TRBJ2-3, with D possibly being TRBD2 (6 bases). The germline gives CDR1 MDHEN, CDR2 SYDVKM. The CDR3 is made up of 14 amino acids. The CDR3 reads CARSFLSGTDTQYF. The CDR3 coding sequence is TGTGCCCGCAGTTTCCTCAGCGGGACAGATACGCAGTATTTT.

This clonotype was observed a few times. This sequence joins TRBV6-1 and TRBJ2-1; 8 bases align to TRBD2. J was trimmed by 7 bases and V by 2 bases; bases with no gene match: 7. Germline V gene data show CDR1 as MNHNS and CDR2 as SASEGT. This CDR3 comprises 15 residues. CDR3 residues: CASSEIGTSWNEQFF. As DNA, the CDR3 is TGTGCCAGCAGTGAAATCGGGACTAGTTGGAATGAGCAGTTCTTC.

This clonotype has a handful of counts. CDR3 sequence: CASSQLAGKSDTQYF. The CDR3 DNA reads as TGTGCCAGCAGCCAACTAGCGGGAAAGTCAGATACGCAGTATTTT. The V call is TRBV14, the J call TRBJ2-3; 9 bases line up with TRBD2. The V segment lost 2 bases and the J segment 4 bases; nucleotides outside the gene matches: 4. Germline V gene lookup returns CDR1 SGHDN and CDR2 FVKESK. CDR3 length: 15 amino acids.

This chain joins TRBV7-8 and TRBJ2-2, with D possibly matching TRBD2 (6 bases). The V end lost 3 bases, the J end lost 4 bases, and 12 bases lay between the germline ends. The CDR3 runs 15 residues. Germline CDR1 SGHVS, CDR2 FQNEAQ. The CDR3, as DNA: TGTGCCAGCAGCTTGGTAGCGGAAAGCACCGGGGAGCTGTTTTTT. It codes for CASSLVAESTGELFF.

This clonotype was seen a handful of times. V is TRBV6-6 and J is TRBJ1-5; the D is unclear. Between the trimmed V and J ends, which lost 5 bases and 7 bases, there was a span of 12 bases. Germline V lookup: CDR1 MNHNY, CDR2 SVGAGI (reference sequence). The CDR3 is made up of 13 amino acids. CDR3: CASSSREAQPQHF. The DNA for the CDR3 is TGTGCCAGCAGTAGTAGGGAGGCGCAGCCCCAGCATTTT.

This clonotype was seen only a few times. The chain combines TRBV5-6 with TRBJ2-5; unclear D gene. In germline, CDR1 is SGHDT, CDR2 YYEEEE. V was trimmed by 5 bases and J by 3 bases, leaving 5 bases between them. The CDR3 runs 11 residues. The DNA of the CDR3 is TGTGCCAGCAGTATGAAAGAGACCCAGTACTTC. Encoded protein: CASSMKETQYF.

CDR3 nucleotides: TGTGCCAGCAGTTACCGGGGACAGGTTAACAACAAGCAGTTCTTC. Protein sequence: CASSYRGQVNNKQFF. V is TRBV6-5 and J is TRBJ2-1; 8 positions match TRBD1. In germline, CDR1 is MNHEY, CDR2 SVGAGI. V dropped 2 bases and J dropped 11; count of bases not matched to a gene: 11. The CDR3 is made up of 15 amino acids.

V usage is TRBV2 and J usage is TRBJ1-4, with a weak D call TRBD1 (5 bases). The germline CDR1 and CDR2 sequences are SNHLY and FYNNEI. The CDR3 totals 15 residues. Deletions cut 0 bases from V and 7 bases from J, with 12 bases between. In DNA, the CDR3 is TGTGCCAGCAGTGAAGCGGGGACGGGGATTGAAAAACTGTTTTTT. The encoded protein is CASSEAGTGIEKLFF.